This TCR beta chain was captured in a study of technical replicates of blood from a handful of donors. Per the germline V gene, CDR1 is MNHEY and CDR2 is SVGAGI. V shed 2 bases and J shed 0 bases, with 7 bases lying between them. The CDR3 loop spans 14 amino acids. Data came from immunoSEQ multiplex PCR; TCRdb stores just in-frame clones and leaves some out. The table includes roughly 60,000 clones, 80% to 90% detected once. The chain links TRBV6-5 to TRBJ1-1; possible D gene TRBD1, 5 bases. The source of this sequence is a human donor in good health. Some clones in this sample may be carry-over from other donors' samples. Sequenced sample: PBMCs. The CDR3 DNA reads TGTGCCAGCAGTTACCGGGGGGTGAACACTGAAGCTTTCTTT. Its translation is CASSYRGVNTEAFF.